The 13 T cell receptor beta chains below were found in one sample sequenced in a study of shared clonotypes between healthy human individuals (dated by TCRdb to between 2020 and 2021). Library preparation was by the immunoSEQ multiplex PCR assay. The immuneACCESS repertoire file appears here via TCRdb, limited to in-frame rearrangements. These files lack a portion of the clones; in checked studies, under half of the deficit traces to unresolved V genes, and the cause of the others is not known. This sample holds 1,500,000 or so clones; 98% were observed only once. The ten largest clones capture 0.36% of the sample. The sample was naive CD4+ T cells sorted from blood. The cell subset or site label corresponds to: CD45RA+ positively selected. These receptors all come from a young man in good health.

This CDR3 reads CAWNRGRALGGLSYNEQFF. In DNA form, the CDR3 reads TGTGCCTGGAATCGCGGGAGGGCCTTAGGGGGATTGTCCTACAATGAGCAGTTCTTC. This chain connects TRBV30 to TRBJ2-1; 9 nucleotides agree with TRBD2. This CDR3 has 19 residues. Germline V gene data show CDR1 as GTSNPN and CDR2 as SVGIG (reference sequence). Losses at the gene ends were 4 bases for V and 1 base for J; bases not matched to a gene: 17.

This chain joins TRBV2 and TRBJ2-1, with D uncertain. Looked up from germline, CDR1 is SNHLY and CDR2 is FYNNEI. The V and J ends lost 0 bases and 5 bases respectively, with 11 bases between them. The length of the CDR3 is 15 residues. CDR3 nucleotide sequence: TGTGCCAGCAGTGAAGCGCTCCCCAAACACAATGAGCAGTTCTTC. Translation gives CASSEALPKHNEQFF.

The chain employs TRBV5-1 and TRBJ2-2, with 13 positions matching TRBD2. The length of the CDR3 is 21 residues. J gave up 5 bases and V 1 base, and 17 bases lay outside the gene matches. Looked up from germline, CDR1 is SGHRS and CDR2 is YFSETQ. Here the CDR3 reads CASSLRPRTSGSQVGTGELFF. The CDR3 DNA sequence: TGCGCCAGCAGCTTGCGCCCGCGGACTAGCGGGAGTCAGGTGGGAACCGGGGAGCTGTTTTTT.

The rearrangement joins TRBV5-1 to TRBJ2-2; no firm D call. Germline V gene sequence: CDR1 SGHRS, CDR2 YFSETQ. The CDR3 is 12 amino acids. The V end lost 5 bases, the J end lost 6 bases, and 8 bases lay between the germline ends. The CDR3 bases are TGCGCCAGCAGAGACATGCCCGGGGAGCTGTTTTTT. Translating gives CASRDMPGELFF.

The chain uses TRBV9 and TRBJ1-3; no definite D call. The V gene lost 0 bases and the J gene lost 7 bases, with 11 bases spanning the gap. The CDR3 has 14 residues. Germline V gene lookup returns CDR1 SGDLS and CDR2 YYNGEE. CDR3 region: CASSVGEYVNTIYF. The CDR3 bases are TGTGCCAGCAGCGTAGGAGAGTACGTGAACACCATATATTTT.

V and J are TRBV6-5 and TRBJ2-3, with no clear D. Germline lookup yields CDR1 MNHEY and CDR2 SVGAGI. The CDR3 covers 13 residues. Trimming took 6 bases from V and 1 from J, leaving 8 bases between them. The CDR3 coding sequence is TGTGCCAGCAGACTCGTGGGCACAGATACGCAGTATTTT. Translating it yields CASRLVGTDTQYF.

This clone was recorded once. J is TRBJ2-6 and V is TRBV27; 11 nucleotides line up with TRBD1. CDR3 size: 19 residues. The V and J ends lost 4 bases and 0 bases, in that order; junction bases with no gene match: 8. The germline CDR1 and CDR2 sequences are MNHEY and SMNVEV (reference sequence). CDR3 nucleotides: TGTGCCAGCAGTTCCCCCCGGACAGGGGGCGCCTCTGGGGCCAACGTCCTGACTTTC. Protein product: CASSSPRTGGASGANVLTF.

The J gene is TRBJ2-1, the V gene TRBV6-5; a possible D gene is TRBD2 (5 bases). The CDR3 spans 14 residues. Germline CDR1 reads MNHEY; CDR2 reads SVGAGI. Trimming stripped 3 bases from V and 6 bases from J, with 12 bases between. The CDR3 sequence: CASSYEGAGNEQFF. The CDR3 DNA reads as TGTGCCAGCAGTTATGAGGGTGCGGGCAATGAGCAGTTCTTC.

The CDR3 here is CATSRGGTGRAYEQYF. CDR3 sequence (DNA): TGTGCCACCAGCAGAGGAGGGACAGGGAGGGCCTACGAGCAGTACTTC. The chain has TRBV15 and TRBJ2-7; 9 bases agree with TRBD1. The length of the CDR3 is 16 residues. V was clipped by 1 base and J by 2 bases; unmatched bases: 6. Germline-derived CDR1 and CDR2 are LNHNV and YYDKDF (reference sequence).

This chain joins TRBV10-3 and TRBJ2-5; D not resolved. Trimming stripped 6 bases from V and 5 bases from J, with 13 bases between. The CDR3 covers 13 residues. The germline V gene has CDR1 ENHRY and CDR2 SYGVKD. The CDR3 nucleotides read TGTGCCATCAGGGCTCCCGAGGATGAGACCCAGTACTTC. Its protein is CAIRAPEDETQYF.

The chain employs TRBV6-1 and TRBJ2-1; D gene uncertain. The germline CDR1 and CDR2 sequences are MNHNS and SASEGT. This CDR3 spans 14 amino acids. Trimming removed 2 bases at V and 6 bases at J, with 11 bases between. CDR3 loop: CASSERGKGNEQFF. The CDR3 DNA follows: TGTGCCAGCAGTGAACGTGGGAAGGGCAATGAGCAGTTCTTC.

The CDR3 sequence is CATSRGGTSNYGYTF. Written as DNA, the CDR3 is TGTGCCACCAGCAGAGGGGGGACCTCTAACTATGGCTACACCTTC. This sequence joins TRBV15 and TRBJ1-2; TRBD1 is a possible D gene (5 bases). The CDR3 consists of 15 residues. Germline V gene lookup returns CDR1 LNHNV and CDR2 YYDKDF (reference sequence). V was trimmed by 1 base and J by 0 bases, leaving 9 bases between them.

The rearrangement uses TRBV5-1 and TRBJ2-1, with TRBD1 identical over 7 bases. The CDR3 runs to 13 residues. Germline V gives CDR1 SGHRS, CDR2 YFSETQ. V shed 4 bases, J shed 14 bases, and the junction held 12 bases outside the gene matches. CDR3 region: CASSNERQGLKFF. CDR3 bases: TGCGCCAGCAGCAACGAGAGACAGGGTTTGAAGTTCTTC. The variable domain in full, completed from reference TRBV5-1 and TRBJ2-1, reads KAGVTQTPRYLIKTRGQQVTLSCSPISGHRSVSWYQQTPGQGLQFLFEYFSETQRNKGNFPGRFSGRQFSNSRSEMNVSTLELGDSALYLCASSNERQGLKFFGPGTRLTVL.